A selection of T cell receptor beta chains follows, all from one sample in a study of cytomegalovirus exposure and HLA in healthy donors. The table came from immunoSEQ multiplex PCR; TCRdb's copy has only in-frame clones and leaves some out. The table has about 120,000 clones, about three quarters seen once. The specimen was PBMCs. All receptors come from a man aged 60 to 75 in good health and CMV-seropositive. CDR3s include the opening cysteine and the closing phenylalanine or tryptophan.

J	V	CDR3
TRBJ1-3	TRBV10-2	CASTVRGGGGNTIYF
TRBJ1-1	TRBV2	CASSGTTLNTEAFF
TRBJ1-1	TRBV19	CASSIGGAEAFF
TRBJ2-3	TRBV6-5	CASSPRGGSTDTQYF
TRBJ2-2	TRBV27	CASSLQAWNTGELFF
TRBJ2-1	TRBV6-5	CASSYPRDNEQFF
TRBJ1-4	TRBV28	CATNSQGIYEKLFF
TRBJ2-5	TRBV29-1	CSVAHGTNQETQYF
TRBJ1-5	TRBV6-6	CASSRGREGQPQHF
TRBJ2-7	TRBV7-2	CASSSRASYEQYF
TRBJ1-3	TRBV6-5	CASKSSGNTIYF
TRBJ1-1	TRBV5-1	CASSLELLNTEAFF
TRBJ2-1	TRBV28	CASSLVTSGKYNEQFF
TRBJ2-7	TRBV6-5	CASSRTGSYEQYF
TRBJ2-1	TRBV7-8	CASSPFRLAGNEQFF
TRBJ2-7	TRBV7-3	CASSLERGSYEQYF
TRBJ1-6	TRBV19	CASSIVLRTDNSPLHF
TRBJ2-7	TRBV14	CASSHLQNEQYF
TRBJ2-3	TRBV7-3	CASSQGWADTQYF
TRBJ1-2	TRBV7-9	CASSPREARPYGYTF
TRBJ2-1	TRBV5-4	CASSYNGQIRSYNEQFF
TRBJ2-7	TRBV11-3	CASSYRTSYEQYF
TRBJ2-7	TRBV28	CASSPRGGTGFEQYF
TRBJ1-1	TRBV29-1	CSVNRGGNTEAFF
TRBJ1-1	TRBV28	CASSSLSHRGGRNTEAFF
TRBJ2-2	TRBV11-2	CASSLLLRGFNTGELFF
TRBJ1-2	TRBV30	CAWPGGNYGYTF
TRBJ2-2	TRBV15	CATSRGRSPEDRELFF
TRBJ2-1	TRBV5-5	CASSRDRGSSYNEQFF
TRBJ1-5	TRBV9	CASSALSGSNQPQHF
TRBJ1-1	TRBV5-1	CASSLGRWGDTEAFF
TRBJ2-2	TRBV9	CASSAPGLAGNTGELFF
TRBJ1-2	TRBV28	CASSAPGVPKGYTF
TRBJ1-2	TRBV7-9	CASSSGTYGYTF
TRBJ1-5	TRBV19	CASSISITGGFSNQPQHF
TRBJ1-1	TRBV5-6	CASSQYGGEAFF
TRBJ2-2	TRBV30	CAHGGTDGELFF
NA	TRBV2	CASSDFYEQYF
TRBJ2-7	TRBV11-3	CASSLRDSYEQYF
TRBJ2-7	TRBV7-9	CASSRQGSSYEQYF
TRBJ2-7	TRBV27	CASTDRGHTYEQYF
TRBJ1-2	TRBV7-6	CASSLDVGPYGYTF
TRBJ1-2	TRBV5-5	CASSPGQGLYYGYTF
TRBJ2-2	TRBV5-1	CASSPQLAGIYTGELFF
TRBJ2-1	TRBV10-1	CASSGEPSYNEQFF
TRBJ2-5	TRBV18	CASSPRPAGGRQETQYF
TRBJ2-2	TRBV7-3	CASSLSTSAGELFF
TRBJ1-1	TRBV5-6	CASSFPGYHEAFF
TRBJ1-4	TRBV21-1	CASSNLTGYVGEKLFF
TRBJ1-3	TRBV6-5	CASSPGTGPGNTIYF
TRBJ1-1	TRBV29-1	CSVVGRVGTEAFF
TRBJ1-1	TRBV7-3	CASSRRQGANTEAFF
TRBJ2-7	TRBV2	CASSEAGRGYYEQYF
TRBJ1-6	TRBV11-2	CASSLDPALRGNSPLHF
TRBJ1-1	TRBV30	CAWSREWGGTEAFF
TRBJ2-7	TRBV7-4	CASSSRPTRGEQYF
TRBJ2-5	TRBV7-3	CASSQGQGVIETQYF
TRBJ2-3	TRBV27	CASRVPGLSGQYF